These 7 T cell receptor beta chains were all obtained from the same sample, sequenced in a study of shared clonotypes between healthy human individuals. The assay was immunoSEQ multiplex PCR, and TCRdb's table has in-frame clones only and misses some. Here the sample spans about 2.4 million clones, around nine tenths being singletons. Sample: naive CD4+ T cells sorted from blood. Subset meaning: CD45RA+ positively selected. The receptors originated from a man aged 18 to 30 in good health.

The rearrangement joins TRBV28 to TRBJ2-3, with 9 bases aligning to TRBD1. This CDR3 spans 15 amino acids. V lost 3 bases and J lost 7; bases outside the gene matches: 8. Germline values: CDR1 MDHEN, CDR2 SYDVKM. CDR3 in amino acids: CASSFRNRGPNTQYF. As DNA, the CDR3 is TGTGCCAGCAGTTTCAGAAACAGGGGGCCTAATACGCAGTATTTT.

The chain is built from TRBV7-2 and TRBJ2-7; perhaps D is TRBD1 or TRBD2 (6 bases each). Trimming pared 5 bases from V and 0 bases from J, leaving 14 bases between. Germline CDR1 is SGHTA and CDR2 is FQGNSA. The CDR3 loop spans 15 amino acids. CDR3 protein: CASSPGAVSSYEQYF. The CDR3 DNA reads as TGTGCCAGCAGCCCGGGGGCGGTTAGCTCCTACGAGCAGTACTTC.

CDR3 loop: CASSQDPGSSNQPQHF. The CDR3, as DNA: TGCGCCAGCAGCCAAGATCCGGGATCGAGCAATCAGCCCCAGCATTTT. The chain couples TRBV4-1 to TRBJ1-5; no reliable D call. The length of the CDR3 is 16 residues. Germline V gives CDR1 MGHRA, CDR2 YSYEKL. Trimming took off 0 bases at V and 1 base at J, with 10 bases between the two ends.

A single count supports this clone. V gene TRBV9 combines with J gene TRBJ2-5; D remains ambiguous. Germline assignment: CDR1 SGDLS and CDR2 YYNGEE. V was clipped by 0 bases and J by 1 base, with 10 bases between them. CDR3 length: 15 amino acids. The CDR3 nucleotides read TGTGCCAGCAGCGTAGCCCAAGGGTTCCAAGAGACCCAGTACTTC. This encodes CASSVAQGFQETQYF.

The rearrangement joins TRBV21-1 to TRBJ2-3; the DNA was not used to check the table's D call, TRBD2. TRBV21-1 is an annotated pseudogene. CDR3 length equals 15 residues. The CDR3 protein is CASSQRSSSTDTQYF. In DNA, the CDR3 is TGTGCCAGCAGTCAACGGAGTTCTAGCACAGATACGCAGTATTTT.

The chain couples TRBV4-3 to TRBJ1-4; the D gene is possibly TRBD1 (5 bases). V was pared by 3 bases and J by 5 bases, with 19 bases between. The CDR3 has 17 amino acids. From germline, CDR1 is LGHNA and CDR2 YSLEER. CDR3 protein: CASSQDWEGTLNEKLFF. The DNA for the CDR3 is TGCGCCAGCAGCCAGGATTGGGAGGGGACCCTAAATGAAAAACTGTTTTTT.

The chain is built from TRBV2 and TRBJ1-3; 9 bases map to TRBD1. V was pared by 6 bases and J by 5 bases, with 26 bases of the junction left unmatched. This CDR3 has 21 residues. Germline V gene data show CDR1 as SNHLY and CDR2 as FYNNEI. The DNA of the CDR3 is TGTGCCAGCAGCCCCGGGCCCGGGACAGGGTATGCCTCTGGCGTTAGAAACACCATATATTTT. Amino acids: CASSPGPGTGYASGVRNTIYF.